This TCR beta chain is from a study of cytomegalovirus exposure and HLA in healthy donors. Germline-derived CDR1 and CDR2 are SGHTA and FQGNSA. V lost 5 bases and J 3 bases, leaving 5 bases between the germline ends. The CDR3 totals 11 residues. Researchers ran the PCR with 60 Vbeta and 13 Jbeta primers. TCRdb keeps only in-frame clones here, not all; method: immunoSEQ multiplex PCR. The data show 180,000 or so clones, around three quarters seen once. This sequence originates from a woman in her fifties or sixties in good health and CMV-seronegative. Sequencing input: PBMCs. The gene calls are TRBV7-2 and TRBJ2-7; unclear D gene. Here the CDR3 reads CASSPLYEQYF. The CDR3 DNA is TGTGCCAGCAGCCCTCTCTACGAGCAGTACTTC. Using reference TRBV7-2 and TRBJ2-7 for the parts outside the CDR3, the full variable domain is GAGVSQSPSNKVTEKGKDVELRCDPISGHTALYWYRQSLGQGLEFLIYFQGNSAPDKSGLPSDRFSAERTGGSVSTLTIQRTQQEDSAVYLCASSPLYEQYFGPGTRLTVT.